This T cell receptor beta chain was captured in a study of blood T cells in healthy people across ages. Study-level findings and limits: Versus aged donors, long-lived donors had higher diversity and more naive CD4+ cells. The unknown donor CMV status may have confounded expanded clonotype changes.

This clonotype was observed a handful of times. Its cognate antigen is unknown. Sample-barcoded 5' priming and a J-beta primer mix drove a second PCR of 7 to 11 cycles. A template-switch adaptor with 12 random nucleotides tagged each cDNA molecule. TCRdb fed the 5' RACE reads into MiXCR, producing one record per CDR3 protein. The sample consists of around 1,500,000 distinct CDR3 sequences, roughly 30% of them appearing once. CDR3 length equals 13 residues. Trimming removed 6 bases at V and 8 bases at J, with 13 bases between. All donors came from Russia, were Caucasian and healthy, and spanned ages about 6 to 100.

The sequence was obtained from a woman younger than 45 in good health. The V gene is TRBV12-3 or TRBV12-4, the J gene TRBJ1-4, with no clear D. The sequenced sample was blood. This CDR3 reads CASSVNPGEKLFF. In nucleotides, the CDR3 is TGTGCCAGCAGCGTTAATCCGGGGGAAAAACTGTTTTTT.